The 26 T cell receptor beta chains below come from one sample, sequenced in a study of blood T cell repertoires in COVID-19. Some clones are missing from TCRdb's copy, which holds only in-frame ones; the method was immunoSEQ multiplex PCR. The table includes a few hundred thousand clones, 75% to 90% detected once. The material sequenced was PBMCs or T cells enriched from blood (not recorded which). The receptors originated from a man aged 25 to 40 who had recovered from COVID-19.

The CDR3 here is CASSSDRGRDTQYF. CDR3 sequence (DNA): TGCGCCAGCAGCTCGGACAGGGGCAGAGATACGCAGTATTTT. The rearrangement links TRBV5-1 to TRBJ2-3, with TRBD1 identical over 9 bases. From germline, CDR1 is SGHRS and CDR2 YFSETQ. Trimming at V came to 3 bases and at J to 5 bases, leaving 4 bases not matched to a gene. This CDR3 comprises 14 residues.

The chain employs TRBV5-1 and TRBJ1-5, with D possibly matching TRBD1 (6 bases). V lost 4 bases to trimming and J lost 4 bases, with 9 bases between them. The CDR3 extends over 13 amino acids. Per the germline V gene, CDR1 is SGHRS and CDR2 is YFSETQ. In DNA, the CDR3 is TGCGCCAGCAGCGTCCAGGGGAATCAGCCCCAGCATTTT. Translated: CASSVQGNQPQHF. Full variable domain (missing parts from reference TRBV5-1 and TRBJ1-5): KAGVTQTPRYLIKTRGQQVTLSCSPISGHRSVSWYQQTPGQGLQFLFEYFSETQRNKGNFPGRFSGRQFSNSRSEMNVSTLELGDSALYLCASSVQGNQPQHFGDGTRLSIL.

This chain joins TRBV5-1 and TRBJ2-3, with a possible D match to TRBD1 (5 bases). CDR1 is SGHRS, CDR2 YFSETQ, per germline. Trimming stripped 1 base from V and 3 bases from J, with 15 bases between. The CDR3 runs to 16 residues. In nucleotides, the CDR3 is TGCGCCAGCAGCTTGCGATTTAGGGGCGAGACAGATACGCAGTATTTT. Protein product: CASSLRFRGETDTQYF. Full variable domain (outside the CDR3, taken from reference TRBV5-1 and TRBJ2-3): KAGVTQTPRYLIKTRGQQVTLSCSPISGHRSVSWYQQTPGQGLQFLFEYFSETQRNKGNFPGRFSGRQFSNSRSEMNVSTLELGDSALYLCASSLRFRGETDTQYFGPGTRLTVL.

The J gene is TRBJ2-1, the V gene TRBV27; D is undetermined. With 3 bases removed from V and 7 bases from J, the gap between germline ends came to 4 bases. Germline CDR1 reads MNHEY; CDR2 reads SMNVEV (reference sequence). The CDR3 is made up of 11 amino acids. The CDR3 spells CASSFMNEQFF. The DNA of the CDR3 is TGTGCCAGCAGTTTCATGAATGAGCAGTTCTTC.

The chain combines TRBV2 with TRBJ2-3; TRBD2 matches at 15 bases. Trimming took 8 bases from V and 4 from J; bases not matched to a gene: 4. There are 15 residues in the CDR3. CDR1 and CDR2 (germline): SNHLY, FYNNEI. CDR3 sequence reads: CASGRTSGGADTQYF. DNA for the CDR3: TGTGCCAGCGGACGGACTAGCGGGGGGGCAGATACGCAGTATTTT.

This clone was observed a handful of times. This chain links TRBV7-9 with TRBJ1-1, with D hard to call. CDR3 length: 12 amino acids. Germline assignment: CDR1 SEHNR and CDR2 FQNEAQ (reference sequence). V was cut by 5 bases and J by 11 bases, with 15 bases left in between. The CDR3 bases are TGTGCCAGCAGCCCCAGAGGTCTAACGGCTTTCTTT. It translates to CASSPRGLTAFF.

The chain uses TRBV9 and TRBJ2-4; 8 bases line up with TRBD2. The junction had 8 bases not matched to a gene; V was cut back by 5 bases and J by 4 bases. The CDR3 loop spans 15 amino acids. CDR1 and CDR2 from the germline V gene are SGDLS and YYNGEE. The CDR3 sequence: CASSSPGGGKNIQYF. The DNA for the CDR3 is TGTGCCAGCAGTTCCCCCGGGGGGGGTAAAAACATTCAGTACTTC.

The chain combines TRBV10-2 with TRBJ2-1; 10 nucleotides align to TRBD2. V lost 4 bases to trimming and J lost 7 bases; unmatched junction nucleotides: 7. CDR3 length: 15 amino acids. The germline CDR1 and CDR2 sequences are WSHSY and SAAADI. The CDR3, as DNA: TGCGCCAGCAGTGGTGCCCTAGCGGGGGTGAATGAGCAGTTCTTC. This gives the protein CASSGALAGVNEQFF.

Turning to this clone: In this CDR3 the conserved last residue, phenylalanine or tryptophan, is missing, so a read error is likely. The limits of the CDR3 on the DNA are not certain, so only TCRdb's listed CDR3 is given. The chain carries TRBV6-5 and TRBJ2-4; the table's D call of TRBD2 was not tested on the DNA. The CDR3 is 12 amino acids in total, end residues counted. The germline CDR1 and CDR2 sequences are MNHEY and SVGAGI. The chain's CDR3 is CASRSRLGLGFL.

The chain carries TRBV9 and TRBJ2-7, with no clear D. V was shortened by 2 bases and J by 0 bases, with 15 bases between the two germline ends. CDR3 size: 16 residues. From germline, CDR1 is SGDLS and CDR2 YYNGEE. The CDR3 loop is CASSVNSKGYSYEQYF. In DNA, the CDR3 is TGTGCCAGCAGCGTCAACAGCAAAGGTTACTCCTACGAGCAGTACTTC.

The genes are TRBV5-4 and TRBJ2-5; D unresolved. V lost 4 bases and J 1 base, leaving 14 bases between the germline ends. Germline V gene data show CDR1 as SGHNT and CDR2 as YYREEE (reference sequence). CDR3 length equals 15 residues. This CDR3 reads CASSHASGPQETQYF. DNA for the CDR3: TGTGCCAGCAGCCACGCTTCAGGCCCCCAAGAGACCCAGTACTTC. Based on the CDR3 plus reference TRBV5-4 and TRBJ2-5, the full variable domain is ETGVTQSPTHLIKTRGQQVTLRCSSQSGHNTVSWYQQALGQGPQFIFQYYREEENGRGNFPPRFSGLQFPNYSSELNVNALELDDSALYLCASSHASGPQETQYFGPGTRLLVL.

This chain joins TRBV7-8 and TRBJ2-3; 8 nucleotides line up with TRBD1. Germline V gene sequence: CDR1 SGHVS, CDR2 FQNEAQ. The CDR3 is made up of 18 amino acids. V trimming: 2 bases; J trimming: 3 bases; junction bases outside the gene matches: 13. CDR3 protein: CASSLRATGAARTDTQYF. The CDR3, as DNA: TGTGCCAGCAGCTTAAGGGCGACAGGGGCCGCCCGTACAGATACGCAGTATTTT.

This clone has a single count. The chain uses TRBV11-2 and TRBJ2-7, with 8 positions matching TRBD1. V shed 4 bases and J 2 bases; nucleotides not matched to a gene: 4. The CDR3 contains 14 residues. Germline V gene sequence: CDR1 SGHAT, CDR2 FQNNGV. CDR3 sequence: CASSSGTGTYEQYF. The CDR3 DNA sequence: TGTGCCAGCAGCTCCGGGACAGGAACCTACGAGCAGTACTTC.

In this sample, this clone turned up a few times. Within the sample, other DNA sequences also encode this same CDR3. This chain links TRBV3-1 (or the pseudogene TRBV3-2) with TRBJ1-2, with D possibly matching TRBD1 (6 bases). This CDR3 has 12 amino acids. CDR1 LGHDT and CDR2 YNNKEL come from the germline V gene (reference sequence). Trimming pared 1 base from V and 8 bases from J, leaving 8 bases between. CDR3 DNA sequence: TGTGCCAGCAGCCAAGCTGGGGGCGGCTACACCTTC. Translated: CASSQAGGGYTF.

Written as DNA, the CDR3 is TGTGCCAGCCGCCCGGACAGGGGAATTTCACCCCTCCACTTT. Residues: CASRPDRGISPLHF. The J gene is TRBJ1-6, the V gene TRBV2; TRBD1 matches at 9 bases. This CDR3 has 14 amino acids. The germline CDR1 and CDR2 sequences are SNHLY and FYNNEI. The J segment lost 9 bases and the V segment lost 8 bases, leaving 8 bases of the junction unmatched.

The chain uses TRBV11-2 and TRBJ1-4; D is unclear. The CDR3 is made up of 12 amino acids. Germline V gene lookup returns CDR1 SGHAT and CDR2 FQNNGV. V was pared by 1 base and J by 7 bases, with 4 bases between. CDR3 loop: CASSLVSEKLFF. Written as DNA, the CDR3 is TGTGCCAGCAGCTTAGTATCTGAAAAACTGTTTTTT.

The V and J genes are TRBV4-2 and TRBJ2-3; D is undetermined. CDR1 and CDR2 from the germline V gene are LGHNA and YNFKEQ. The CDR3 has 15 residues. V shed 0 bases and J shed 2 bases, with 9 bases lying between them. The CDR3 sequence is CASSQELTVTDTQYF. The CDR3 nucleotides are TGTGCCAGCAGCCAAGAGTTGACTGTCACAGATACGCAGTATTTT.

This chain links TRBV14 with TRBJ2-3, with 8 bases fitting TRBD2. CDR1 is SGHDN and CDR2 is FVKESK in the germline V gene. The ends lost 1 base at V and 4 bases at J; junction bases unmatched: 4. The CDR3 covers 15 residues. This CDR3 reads CASSQVGGAPDTQYF. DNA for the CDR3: TGTGCCAGCAGCCAAGTCGGGGGGGCTCCAGATACGCAGTATTTT.

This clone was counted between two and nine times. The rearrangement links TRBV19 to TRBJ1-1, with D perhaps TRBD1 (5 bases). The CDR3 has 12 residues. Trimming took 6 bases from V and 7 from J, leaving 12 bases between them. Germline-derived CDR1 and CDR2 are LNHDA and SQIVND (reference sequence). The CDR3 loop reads CASSSGAVEAFF. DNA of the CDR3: TGTGCCAGTAGCAGCGGGGCGGTTGAAGCTTTCTTT.

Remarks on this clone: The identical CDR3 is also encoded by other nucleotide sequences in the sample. DNA of the CDR3: TGTGCCAGCAGTCGCGGACAGGCAGAAGCTTTCTTT. Encoded protein: CASSRGQAEAFF. The chain uses TRBV6-5 and TRBJ1-1; TRBD1 matches at 7 bases. The germline V gene encodes CDR1 MNHEY and CDR2 SVGAGI. J was trimmed by 8 bases and V by 5 bases; bases with no gene match: 5. The CDR3 totals 12 residues.

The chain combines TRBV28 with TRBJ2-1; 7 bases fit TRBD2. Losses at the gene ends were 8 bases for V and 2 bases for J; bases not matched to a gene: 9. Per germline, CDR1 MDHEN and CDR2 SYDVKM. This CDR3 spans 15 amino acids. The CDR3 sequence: CASVRLAVAYNEQFF. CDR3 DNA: TGTGCCAGCGTGCGGCTAGCGGTGGCCTACAATGAGCAGTTCTTC. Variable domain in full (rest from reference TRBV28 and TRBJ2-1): DVKVTQSSRYLVKRTGEKVFLECVQDMDHENMFWYRQDPGLGLRLIYFSYDVKMKEKGDIPEGYSVSREKKERFSLILESASTNQTSMYLCASVRLAVAYNEQFFGPGTRLTVL.

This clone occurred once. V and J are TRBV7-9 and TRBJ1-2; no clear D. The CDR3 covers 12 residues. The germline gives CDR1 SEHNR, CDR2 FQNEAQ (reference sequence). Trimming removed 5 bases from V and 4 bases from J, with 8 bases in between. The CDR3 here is CASSASPYGYTF. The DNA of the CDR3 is TGTGCCAGCAGCGCCAGTCCCTATGGCTACACCTTC.

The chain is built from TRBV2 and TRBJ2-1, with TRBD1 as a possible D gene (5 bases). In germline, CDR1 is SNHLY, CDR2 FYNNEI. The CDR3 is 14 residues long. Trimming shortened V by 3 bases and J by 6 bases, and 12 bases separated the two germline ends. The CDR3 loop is CASSDGRVGNEQFF. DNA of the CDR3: TGTGCCAGCAGTGATGGCAGGGTTGGCAATGAGCAGTTCTTC.

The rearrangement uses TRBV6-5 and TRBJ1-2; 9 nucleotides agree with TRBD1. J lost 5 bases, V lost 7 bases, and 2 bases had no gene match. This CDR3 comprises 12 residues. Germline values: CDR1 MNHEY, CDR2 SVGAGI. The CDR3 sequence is CASTGTGYGYTF. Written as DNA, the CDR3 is TGTGCCAGCACAGGGACAGGGTATGGCTACACCTTC.

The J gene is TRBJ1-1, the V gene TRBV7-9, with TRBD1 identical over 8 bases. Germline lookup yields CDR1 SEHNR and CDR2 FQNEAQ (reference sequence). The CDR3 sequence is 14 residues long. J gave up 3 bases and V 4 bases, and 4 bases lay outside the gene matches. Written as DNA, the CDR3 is TGTGCCAGCAGCTCAACGGACAGGGACACTGAAGCTTTCTTT. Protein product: CASSSTDRDTEAFF.

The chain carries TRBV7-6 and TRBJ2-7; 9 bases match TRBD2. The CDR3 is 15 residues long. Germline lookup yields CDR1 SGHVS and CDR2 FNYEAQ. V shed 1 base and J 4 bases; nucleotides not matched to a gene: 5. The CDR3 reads CASSLEVAGVYEQYF. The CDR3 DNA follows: TGTGCCAGCAGCTTAGAGGTAGCGGGGGTTTACGAGCAGTACTTC.